This is a list of T cell receptor beta chains from one sample in a study of response to subunit inactivated influenza vaccine. TCRdb re-analysed the RT-PCR reads in MiXCR, keeping a single row per CDR3 protein. The sample lists 800,000 to 1,000,000 distinct CDR3 sequences, approximately 21% occurring once. This sample comprised PBMCs from blood, obtained 5 days after vaccination. The receptors originated from a man aged 45-65 years who received an inactivated influenza vaccine. The conserved cysteine and the conserved F or W are not part of the CDR3 here.

V gene	J gene	CDR3 protein
TRBV20-1	TRBJ2-5	SARTPSGWYQETQY
TRBV18	TRBJ2-7	ASSRGQGSGEQY
TRBV20-1	TRBJ2-4	SARGGTENIQY
TRBV5-6	TRBJ2-5	ASSLFRDSEETQY
TRBV25-1	TRBJ2-3	ASSEAGWDTQY
TRBV7-2	TRBJ2-7	ASSLTRDSYEQY
TRBV5-6	TRBJ2-3	ASTVRRTSGSWTDTQY
TRBV5-1	TRBJ2-5	ASSTAGEIRPQY
TRBV6-1	TRBJ2-2	ASTTGQGRGTGELF
TRBV7-2	TRBJ1-6	ASTGSGGVNSPLH
TRBV11-3	TRBJ2-7	ASSSSSGGRNEQY
TRBV20-1	TRBJ2-7	SARGGTGGYEQY
TRBV10-3	TRBJ2-7	AIAGTSGARSYEQY
TRBV7-2	TRBJ2-1	ASSFFGGGYNEQF
TRBV7-2	TRBJ1-2	ASSLDYEQGLRGYT
TRBV20-1	TRBJ2-7	SAESGSRYEQY
TRBV7-2	TRBJ1-2	ASSLGRGIYGYT
TRBV7-2	TRBJ2-1	ASRPGTAWNEQF
TRBV6-5	TRBJ2-1	ASSTRLAEQF
TRBV5-1	TRBJ2-5	ASREGVAGGAETQY
TRBV29-1	TRBJ2-7	SRTSGLKSYEQY
TRBV29-1	TRBJ2-7	SVEDGQVYEQY
TRBV4-2	TRBJ1-4	ASSQGLSELF
TRBV27	TRBJ1-2	ASSLSVGEEANYGYT
TRBV12-3/TRBV12-4	TRBJ1-2	ASSSRDRAGYGYT
TRBV10-2	TRBJ2-5	ASSVASQGETQY
TRBV15	TRBJ1-5	ATSRDGPPLGNQPQH
TRBV9	TRBJ2-1	ASSVGQTRPYNEQF
TRBV7-2	TRBJ2-1	ASSLAPGGIHNEQF
TRBV2	TRBJ1-3	ASKGNLASSSGNTIY
TRBV5-5	TRBJ2-7	ASSLSVPVDEQY
TRBV11-2	TRBJ2-3	ASSLGQLGVLGTDTQY
TRBV27	TRBJ2-7	ASSPWQGTYEQY
TRBV5-1	TRBJ1-1	ASSLGDTLSTEAF
TRBV7-9	TRBJ2-3	ARKQGGVTDTQY
TRBV6-5	TRBJ2-1	ASSYGGSRRRNEQF
TRBV7-9	TRBJ2-1	ASSLARTCI
TRBV28	TRBJ1-4	ASSLSGLGRREKLF
TRBV4-3	TRBJ2-7	ASSQDFSVVTYEQY
TRBV19	TRBJ2-1	ASSMSSGPPYNEQF
TRBV6-2/TRBV6-3	TRBJ2-2	ASSYSSAGELF
TRBV29-1	TRBJ1-4	SVAGGKGGNEKLF
TRBV12-3/TRBV12-4	TRBJ2-7	ASTPGDEQY
TRBV11-2	TRBJ2-7	ASSLAAGARSYEQY
TRBV6-2/TRBV6-3	TRBJ2-6	ASSYSTASWEGPYSGANVLT
TRBV7-9	TRBJ1-4	ASSFLRGEEKLF
TRBV11-1	TRBJ2-1	ASSLARTWGVDEQF
TRBV29-1	TRBJ2-7	SVVSVGEQY
TRBV12-3/TRBV12-4	TRBJ2-2	ASSLAGLAGGIGELF
TRBV20-1	TRBJ2-1	SAARTGGGSNEQF
TRBV15	TRBJ2-5	ATSRDLGDQETQY
TRBV20-1	TRBJ2-7	SARRLSYEQY
TRBV27	TRBJ2-6	ASSLTRLTSGSTGANVLT
TRBV4-1	TRBJ1-3	ASSQVRLYSGNTIY
TRBV27	TRBJ2-1	ASSLLLAEHNEQF
TRBV7-2	TRBJ2-7	ASSPNPGQGYEQY
TRBV11-2	TRBJ2-3	ASSTRPGLAGGRWNTQY
TRBV10-3	TRBJ1-2	AIRARDIGGLSGYT